This T cell receptor (beta chain) was found in a study of OX40 agonist ivuxolimab in advanced cancers. In the study overall: Ivuxolimab was a fully human IgG2 agonistic monoclonal antibody targeting the costimulatory receptor OX40 (CD134). Intravenous ivuxolimab was administered to patients every 2 weeks at six dose levels: 0.01, 0.1, 0.3, 1.5, 3 and 10 mg/kg. Of the 50 to 55 dose-escalation patients, hepatocellular carcinoma was present in roughly 19, melanoma in approximately 15, renal cell carcinoma in 9 and head and neck cancer in 9. In the dose-escalation cohort, 70% to 85% of patients were male, and the mean age was approximately 60 years, with a range of about 23 to 85. Patients were allowed to have had prior anti-PD-1, anti-PD-L1 or anti-CTLA-4 therapy, and 30% to 50% of the dose-escalation patients had previously received checkpoint inhibitors. Partial responses occurred in three dose-escalation patients: two with cutaneous melanoma and one with hepatocellular carcinoma. The purpose of peripheral TCRbeta sequencing was to test whether ivuxolimab changed TCR sequence diversity and led to clonal T-cell expansion. The paper describes the monotherapy dose-escalation part (N ≈ 49 patients) of the phase I trial of ivuxolimab. Broader findings and caveats from the paper: After ivuxolimab, expanded clones were on average more numerous among CD8+ T cells than among CD4+ T cells. In the 0.1-3.0 mg/kg groups, partial responders were among the patients with the lowest normalized peripheral clonal expansion, particularly in CD8+ T cells. The antigen specificity of the peripheral T cells that underwent clonal expansion was not determined. Low levels of normalized T-cell clonal expansion were also seen in some patients who did not respond. At doses of 0.1 to 3.0 mg/kg, clonal expansion of both CD4+ and CD8+ T cells in blood was seen between baseline and week 6.

Genomic DNA was extracted from sorted cells for sequencing of the TCRbeta CDR3 region. The immunoSEQ Assay was used to sequence the TCRbeta CDR3 regions. Sourced from immuneACCESS, this table was stored by TCRdb with only in-frame sequences that have V and J called. A share of the clones is absent; for the studies checked, an unresolved V gene accounts for under half, and the remainder has no known explanation. This sample lists around 100,000 clones; 90% were detected once. Roughly 0.16% of the sample rests with the top ten. CDR1 KGHSH and CDR2 LQKENI are derived from the germline V gene. The V and J ends are trimmed by 4 bases and 4 bases, leaving 10 bases between them. Its CDR3 holds 14 amino acids, cysteine through phenylalanine. Only the CDR3 DNA is retained, 42 bases long and in frame from the first base. This clone has more than one count but fewer than ten. The clone's antigen remains unknown. One base away there is no much larger clone; base qualities are not given.

The trial excluded patients who had a history of autoimmune disease or were on systemic immunosuppression. Peripheral blood for TCR sequencing was drawn from every dose cohort at baseline, at cycle 4 day 1 and at cycle 7 day 1. The samples were taken from a phase I, first-in-human, multicenter, open-label dose-escalation trial of ivuxolimab. Adults with locally advanced or metastatic melanoma, renal cell carcinoma, hepatocellular carcinoma or head and neck squamous cell carcinoma were enrolled in the trial. Before TCR sequencing, CD4+ T cells and CD8+ T cells from peripheral blood were sorted into separate populations.

The TCR originated in an adult with an advanced solid tumor such as melanoma, head and neck, liver or kidney cancer. The sample consisted of CD4+ or CD8+ T cells sorted from blood, taken in a trial of the OX40 agonist ivuxolimab. The chain is made from TRBV18 and TRBJ2-2; the D segment could be TRBD2, given 5 matching bases. The CDR3 region reads CASSLAAGTGELFF. The DNA reads TGTGCCAGCTCACTAGCTGCGGGCACCGGGGAGCTGTTTTTT.